Shown below are 25 T cell receptor beta chains from a single sample sequenced in a study of STAT5B mutations in CD4+ large granular lymphocyte leukemia. TCRdb's copy holds only in-frame clones and misses some; the assay was immunoSEQ multiplex PCR. This table holds about 32,000 clones, approximately 80% found once. The sample consisted of CD4+ T cells from blood buffy coats. The origin of the receptors is a human donor in good health.

This chain links TRBV27 with TRBJ1-4, with D maybe TRBD1 (5 bases). Germline CDR1 and CDR2: MNHEY and SMNVEV (reference sequence). V gave up 1 base and J gave up 3 bases, with 21 bases separating them. The CDR3 is made up of 19 amino acids. The CDR3 bases are TGTGCCAGCAGTTTATATGCCCCTGGGATGGGGACGGCTAATGAAAAACTGTTTTTT. Translating gives CASSLYAPGMGTANEKLFF.

This clone was recorded a few times. The chain employs TRBV6-6 and TRBJ1-1; D uncertain. Trimming pared 6 bases from V and 1 base from J, leaving 6 bases between. This CDR3 contains 12 residues. The V gene's germline CDR1 is MNHNY and CDR2 SVGAGI (reference sequence). In nucleotides, the CDR3 is TGTGCCAGCAGGAACCCGAACACTGAAGCTTTCTTT. Translating gives CASRNPNTEAFF.

The CDR3 DNA sequence: TGTGCCAGCAGCTCCCGATCAGGGGATACGCAGTATTTT. Translation: CASSSRSGDTQYF. V is TRBV7-2 and J is TRBJ2-3, with D possibly matching TRBD1 (5 bases). V dropped 4 bases and J dropped 6 bases, with 11 bases sitting between them. This CDR3 has 13 residues. Germline V lookup: CDR1 SGHTA, CDR2 FQGNSA.

The chain has TRBV5-6 and TRBJ1-1, with TRBD1 identical over 9 bases. CDR1 is SGHDT and CDR2 is YYEEEE in the germline V gene. CDR3 length: 18 amino acids. The V gene end was trimmed by 3 bases and the J gene end by 1 base; junction bases not matched to a gene: 13. The CDR3 DNA reads TGTGCCAGCAGCTCCTTTACCCCGTCGGGACAGGGGAACACTGAAGCTTTCTTT. Translation gives CASSSFTPSGQGNTEAFF.

The CDR3 DNA follows: TGCGCCAGCAGCCCTGACAGTTCCGAGTTTGGGAATGAAAAACTGTTTTTT. It is translated as CASSPDSSEFGNEKLFF. The chain recombines TRBV4-1 with TRBJ1-4, with D tentatively TRBD1 (5 bases). Germline V gene data show CDR1 as MGHRA and CDR2 as YSYEKL. Trimming took off 4 bases at V and 5 bases at J, with 20 bases between the two ends. This CDR3 comprises 17 residues.

CDR3 coding DNA: TGTGCCAGCAGCTCCGTTGGGACAGGGCGGCCGAACATTCAGTACTTC. This translates into CASSSVGTGRPNIQYF. The V gene is TRBV7-2, the J gene TRBJ2-4; 9 nucleotides match TRBD1. V was pared by 4 bases and J by 7 bases, with 11 bases of the junction left unmatched. CDR3 length: 16 residues. Germline CDR1 SGHTA, CDR2 FQGNSA.

V gene TRBV4-2 combines with J gene TRBJ2-5, with D unclear. Per germline, CDR1 LGHNA and CDR2 YNFKEQ. This CDR3 spans 14 amino acids. The germline V and J ends were trimmed by 0 bases and 7 bases, with 12 bases remaining between them. The CDR3 coding sequence is TGTGCCAGCAGCCAAGATACCGCGACCGGGACCCAGTACTTC. It translates to CASSQDTATGTQYF.

The V gene is TRBV6-5, the J gene TRBJ2-3; D not certain. Trimming cost V 6 bases and J 3 bases, with 13 bases left between them. CDR3 length equals 14 residues. In germline, CDR1 is MNHEY, CDR2 SVGAGI. The CDR3 nucleotides are TGTGCCAGCAGCTACCGCGTCCAGACAGATACGCAGTATTTT. Residues: CASSYRVQTDTQYF.

The chain employs TRBV18 and TRBJ1-5; D may be TRBD1 (6 bases). The germline V gene encodes CDR1 KGHSH and CDR2 LQKENI. V was clipped by 5 bases and J by 3 bases, with 11 bases between them. The CDR3 is made up of 14 amino acids. CDR3: CASSLDSPNQPQHF. The CDR3 DNA follows: TGTGCCAGCTCATTGGACAGTCCCAATCAGCCCCAGCATTTT.

The V call is TRBV11-3, the J call TRBJ2-1; unclear D gene. This CDR3 is 11 amino acids long. Per the germline V gene, CDR1 is SGHNT and CDR2 is YENEEA. Trimming took 5 bases from V and 8 from J, leaving 7 bases between them. CDR3 sequence: CASSQADEQFF. The CDR3 bases are TGTGCCAGCAGCCAAGCAGATGAGCAGTTCTTC.

The chain is built from TRBV9 and TRBJ2-1; 13 nucleotides line up with TRBD2. Germline lookup yields CDR1 SGDLS and CDR2 YYNGEE. The V gene end was trimmed by 2 bases and the J gene end by 1 base; junction bases not matched to a gene: 0. The CDR3 totals 16 residues. CDR3 sequence reads: CASSVTSGRSYNEQFF. CDR3 nucleotides: TGTGCCAGCAGCGTGACTAGCGGGAGGTCCTACAATGAGCAGTTCTTC.

This clone was observed once. The chain has TRBV7-8 and TRBJ2-1; D unresolved. The CDR3 spans 12 residues. Trimming removed 4 bases from V and 10 bases from J, with 11 bases in between. The germline gives CDR1 SGHVS, CDR2 FQNEAQ. The chain's CDR3 is CASSSKLGEQFF. DNA for the CDR3: TGTGCCAGCAGCTCCAAGCTCGGGGAGCAGTTCTTC.

This chain joins TRBV6-1 and TRBJ1-1, with D possibly being TRBD1 (5 bases). Germline V gene sequence: CDR1 MNHNS, CDR2 SASEGT. Trimming stripped 6 bases from V and 9 bases from J, with 20 bases between. The CDR3 covers 14 residues. CDR3 in DNA: TGTGCCAGCAGCCCCCTAGCGGGGCAACTAAAAGCTTTCTTT. Translated: CASSPLAGQLKAFF.

The chain combines TRBV7-3 with TRBJ2-1; TRBD1 matches at 10 bases. The germline CDR1 and CDR2 sequences are SGHTA and FQGTGA. The CDR3 totals 14 residues. V gave up 5 bases and J gave up 7 bases; unmatched junction bases: 5. The CDR3 loop reads CASSEGTGVNEQFF. The CDR3 coding sequence is TGTGCCAGCAGCGAAGGGACAGGGGTAAATGAGCAGTTCTTC. Full variable domain (rest looked up from reference TRBV7-3 and TRBJ2-1): GAGVSQTPSNKVTEKGKYVELRCDPISGHTALYWYRQSLGQGPEFLIYFQGTGAADDSGLPNDRFFAVRPEGSVSTLKIQRTERGDSAVYLCASSEGTGVNEQFFGPGTRLTVL.

The V and J genes are TRBV15 and TRBJ1-4, with 9 bases matching TRBD1. The germline V gene has CDR1 LNHNV and CDR2 YYDKDF (reference sequence). With 3 bases clipped from V and 4 bases from J, the junction kept 6 bases outside the gene matches. The CDR3 is 16 amino acids. The CDR3 DNA sequence: TGTGCCACCAGCAGGGAACAGGGGGCGCGTAATGAAAAACTGTTTTTT. This encodes CATSREQGARNEKLFF.

The chain employs TRBV2 and TRBJ2-3; no clear D. This CDR3 contains 14 residues. Germline CDR1 reads SNHLY; CDR2 reads FYNNEI. Trimming removed 2 bases from V and 1 base from J, with 7 bases in between. The chain's CDR3 is CASSESQGTDTQYF. The CDR3 coding sequence is TGTGCCAGCAGTGAATCTCAGGGCACAGATACGCAGTATTTT.

In this sample, this clone turned up once. The rearrangement links TRBV7-8 to TRBJ2-7, with D possibly TRBD2 on 6 matching bases. The CDR3 spans 14 residues. Trimming removed 8 bases from V and 3 bases from J, with 17 bases in between. The germline CDR1 and CDR2 sequences are SGHVS and FQNEAQ. Here the CDR3 reads CASRRVGLDYEQYF. The CDR3 DNA reads as TGTGCCAGCCGGAGGGTAGGGTTAGACTACGAGCAGTACTTC.

The V call is TRBV5-6, the J call TRBJ2-1; unclear D gene. The CDR3 runs to 17 residues. The V end lost 4 bases, the J end lost 0 bases, and 17 bases lay between the germline ends. In germline, CDR1 is SGHDT, CDR2 YYEEEE. The CDR3 nucleotides are TGTGCCAGCAGCACCTTTCGCCTCGATAGCTCCTACAATGAGCAGTTCTTC. Its protein product is CASSTFRLDSSYNEQFF.

V gene TRBV29-1 combines with J gene TRBJ1-5, with D possibly being TRBD1 (6 bases). The length of the CDR3 is 13 residues. The V end was cut by 6 bases, the J end by 1 base, with 10 bases between. Germline CDR1 reads SQVTM; CDR2 reads ANQGSEA. This chain's CDR3 is CSVLQGSNQPQHF. As DNA, the CDR3 is TGCAGCGTGCTACAGGGAAGCAATCAGCCCCAGCATTTT.

The chain couples TRBV30 to TRBJ2-7; 10 bases are a match to TRBD2. V lost 4 bases to trimming and J lost 6 bases; unmatched junction nucleotides: 6. The CDR3 contains 13 residues. The germline V gene has CDR1 GTSNPN and CDR2 SVGIG (reference sequence). CDR3 loop: CAWTTLAGAEQYF. CDR3 nucleotide sequence: TGTGCCTGGACCACTCTAGCGGGAGCCGAGCAGTACTTC.

V gene TRBV11-1 combines with J gene TRBJ2-7; D is uncertain. The CDR3 covers 11 residues. Looked up from germline, CDR1 is SGHAT and CDR2 is FQDESV (reference sequence). V lost 3 bases, J lost 6 bases, and 6 bases lay in between. The CDR3 nucleotides are TGTGCCAGCAGCTTCCTCTCCGAGCAGTACTTC. It specifies CASSFLSEQYF.

The genes are TRBV9 and TRBJ2-5; a weak D match, TRBD2 (6 bases). Trimming cost V 0 bases and J 2 bases, with 11 bases left between them. This CDR3 contains 15 residues. Per germline, CDR1 SGDLS and CDR2 YYNGEE. The CDR3 reads CASSVVVGRQETQYF. CDR3 nucleotides: TGTGCCAGCAGCGTAGTCGTCGGGAGACAAGAGACCCAGTACTTC.

The chain recombines TRBV29-1 with TRBJ2-5, with TRBD2 matching over 13 bases. The ends lost 6 bases at V and 4 bases at J; junction bases unmatched: 5. The CDR3 length is 14 residues. Germline lookup yields CDR1 SQVTM and CDR2 ANQGSEA. CDR3 amino acids: CSVGGLAGLETQYF. The CDR3 bases are TGCAGCGTGGGGGGACTAGCGGGATTAGAGACCCAGTACTTC.

This chain uses TRBV7-6 with TRBJ2-2, with 7 bases fitting TRBD2. J was trimmed by 3 bases and V by 5 bases; bases with no gene match: 6. The CDR3 sequence is 15 residues long. Germline CDR1 and CDR2: SGHVS and FNYEAQ. The CDR3 loop reads CASSHKAGYTGELFF. In DNA form, the CDR3 reads TGTGCCAGCAGCCATAAAGCGGGGTACACCGGGGAGCTGTTTTTT.

This clone has only a few counts. This chain connects TRBV27 to TRBJ1-4, with D possibly TRBD1 on 6 matching bases. Germline V gene sequence: CDR1 MNHEY, CDR2 SMNVEV (reference sequence). Trimming removed 9 bases at V and 8 bases at J, with 22 bases between. This CDR3 contains 15 residues. The CDR3 DNA is TGTGCCAGTCTTAGAACGTGGAGCAGGGGCGAAAAACTGTTTTTT. Translation gives CASLRTWSRGEKLFF.